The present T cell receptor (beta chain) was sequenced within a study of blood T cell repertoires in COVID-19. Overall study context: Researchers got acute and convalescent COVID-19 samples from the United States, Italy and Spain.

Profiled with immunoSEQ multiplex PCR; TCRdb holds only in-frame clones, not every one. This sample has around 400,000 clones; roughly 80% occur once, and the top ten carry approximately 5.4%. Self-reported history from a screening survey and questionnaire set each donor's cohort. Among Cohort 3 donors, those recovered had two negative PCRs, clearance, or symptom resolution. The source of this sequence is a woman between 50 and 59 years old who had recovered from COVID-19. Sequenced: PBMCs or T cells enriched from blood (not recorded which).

CDR3 amino acids: CASSRTGDLNTEAFF. CDR3 DNA: TGTGCCAGCAGCCGAACAGGGGACCTGAACACTGAAGCTTTCTTT. V and J are TRBV7-9 and TRBJ1-1; TRBD1 agrees at 7 bases. Trimming removed 5 bases from V and 0 bases from J; junction bases left unmatched: 6. The CDR3 loop spans 15 amino acids. The V gene's germline CDR1 is SEHNR and CDR2 FQNEAQ (reference sequence).